This TCR beta chain was captured by sequencing in a study of blood T cells in healthy people across ages. Germline values: CDR1 SGHTA, CDR2 FQGNSA. The CDR3 has 14 residues. General study findings and limits: The recorded TCR beta diversity per million T cells decreased in a roughly linear manner with age.

A J-beta primer mix and a sample-barcoded 5' primer were used in a second PCR of roughly 7 to 12 cycles. Every cDNA molecule carried a tag from a template-switch adaptor bearing 12 random nucleotides. TCRdb re-called the 5' RACE reads through MiXCR, storing one row per CDR3 protein. This sample has about 1.6 million distinct CDR3 sequences, with 30% to 40% found just once. Each of the donors had 8 to 10 milliliters of peripheral blood drawn into EDTA-treated Vacutainer tubes. Each sample provided at least 5 micrograms of extracted total RNA. About this clonotype itself: Its specificity is not known. The germline gene is not matched at one end of the junction; a read error may be the cause.

This receptor was identified in a woman in her 30s in good health. V gene TRBV7-2 combines with J gene TRBJ2-7; D ambiguous. The sequencing sample was made of blood. DNA of the CDR3: TGTGCCAGCAGCTTAGAGTTATCGATCTACAAGCAGTACTTC. Residues: CASSLELSIYKQYF.